The sequence of this T cell receptor (beta chain) was determined in a study of control samples from healthy donors and cancer patients. Clones were read by immunoSEQ multiplex PCR, and TCRdb kept only the in-frame ones, dropping some. The repertoire holds around 92,000 clones, with roughly four fifths as singletons. V was shortened by 2 bases and J by 1 base, with 16 bases between the two germline ends. CDR1 is SGHRS and CDR2 is YFSETQ in the germline V gene. The CDR3 totals 16 residues. The specimen was blood. The receptor's source is a man aged 55 to 69 in good health. V usage is TRBV5-1 and J usage is TRBJ2-7; possible D gene TRBD2, 5 bases. CDR3 amino acids: CASSFLGERRSYEQYF. The CDR3 DNA reads TGCGCCAGCAGCTTCCTCGGGGAGCGTAGATCCTACGAGCAGTACTTC.